This T cell receptor beta chain was retrieved from a study of T cell responses to AZD1222 COVID-19 vaccine (dated by TCRdb to the early 2020s). A note on the overall study: AZD1222 recipients with second doses at about 4 weeks or about 12 weeks were pooled, because spike-specific TCR depth and breadth did not differ between schedules. A total of 230 to 250 trial participants underwent TCR sequencing, of whom 207 received two doses of AZD1222 and some 25 received two doses of the MenACWY control vaccine. Trial participants were enrolled into age subgroups of 18-55, 56-69 and 70-plus years, which contained 148, 28 and 57 TCR-sequenced participants, respectively.

Summary of the overall study and its limitations: Participants were mostly white British and included more females than males, and it was suggested by the authors that clonal diversity may have been underestimated. After two AZD1222 doses, spike-specific TCR breadth and depth were significantly higher than at day 0 and than in MenACWY recipients. Reportedly, almost half of the unique spike-specific TCRs recognized epitopes lying outside the regions that are mutated in the B.1.351 and B.1.1.7 variants. CD4 TCRs associated with the vaccine covered the entire spike protein, and the dominant responses were in regions 160-218 and 743-854. Because no samples from the day 14 peak response were available, repertoires could be characterized only after the peak T cell response. In the small 56-69-year group, the increase in depth fell short of significance, most likely because of low power. Conclusions about previously exposed vaccinees are limited because only a handful of AZD1222 recipients were SARS-CoV-2 seropositive at baseline.

Comments on this clone: This receptor's antigen is unknown. No much larger clone is present one base from it, and per-base qualities are unavailable.

From the cysteine through the phenylalanine, the CDR3 covers 13 amino acids. Only the CDR3 portion is preserved as DNA: 39 bases, with reading frame beginning at the first base. Trimming accounts for 6 bases at V and 7 bases at J, while the number of junction bases matched to no gene is 6. The CDR3 regions of human TCRbeta chains were analyzed by immunosequencing. In the source study's methods: TCRs in the repertoires were matched against a reference library of SARS-CoV-2-specific TCRs that had been generated with the MIRA antigen-specificity platform. Breadth meant the fraction of unique TCRs that were SARS-CoV-2-associated, whereas depth meant the fraction of total T cells that were SARS-CoV-2-associated. Using the MIRA data, every spike-specific TCR was mapped to the spike region that the TCR reacted to and assigned to either a CD4 or a CD8 class. Log10-transformed breadth and depth values were compared by one-way ANOVA with Sidak's multiple comparisons tests. Not all clones reach the TCRdb copy of this immuneACCESS table, which keeps in-frame sequences only. Checked studies attribute under half of the gap to unresolved V genes and leave the rest unexplained. From that table come the V and J calls and clone size; the DNA was used to work out D and trimming. A total of more than 100,000 clones appear in this sample, about nine tenths of them only once. The ten largest clones represent about 5% of the sample.

The time point label, as the study defines it: baseline before first vaccination. Samples from vaccinated people were obtained from the UK trials COV001 and COV002, which included a single-blind randomized controlled phase 2/3 trial of AZD1222 (ChAdOx1 nCoV-19) in healthy adults. Trial participant PBMC samples were collected at day 0 and day 28 after the second dose for TCRbeta chain sequencing. This clonotype was obtained from an adult in good health. The source was peripheral blood, collected on day 0 of AZD1222 vaccination. The chain is made from TRBV12-3 or TRBV12-4 and TRBJ1-2; a stretch of 9 junction bases matches TRBD1. The DNA sequence follows: TGTGCCAGCAGCTCGACAGGGGGAAGTGGCTACACCTTC. This codes for CASSSTGGSGYTF.